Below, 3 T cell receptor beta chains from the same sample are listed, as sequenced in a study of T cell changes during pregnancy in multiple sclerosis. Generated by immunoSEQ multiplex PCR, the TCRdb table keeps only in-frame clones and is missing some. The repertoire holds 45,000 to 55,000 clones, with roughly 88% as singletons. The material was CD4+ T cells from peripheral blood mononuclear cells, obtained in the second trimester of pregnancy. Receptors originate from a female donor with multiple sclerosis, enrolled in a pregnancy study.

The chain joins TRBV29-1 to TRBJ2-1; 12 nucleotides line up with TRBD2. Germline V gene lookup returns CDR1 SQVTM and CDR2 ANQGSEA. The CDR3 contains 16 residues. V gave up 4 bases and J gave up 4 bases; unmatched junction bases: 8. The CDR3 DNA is TGCAGCGTTGGGGCTAGCGGGAGGGCCTTTTACAATGAGCAGTTCTTC. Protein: CSVGASGRAFYNEQFF.

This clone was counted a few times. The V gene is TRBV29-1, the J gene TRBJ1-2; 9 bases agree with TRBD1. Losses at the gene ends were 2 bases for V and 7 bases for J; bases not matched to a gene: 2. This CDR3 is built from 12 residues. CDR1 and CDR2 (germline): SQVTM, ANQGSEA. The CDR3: CSVEKDRGGYTF. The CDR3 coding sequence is TGCAGCGTTGAAAAGGACAGGGGTGGCTACACCTTC.

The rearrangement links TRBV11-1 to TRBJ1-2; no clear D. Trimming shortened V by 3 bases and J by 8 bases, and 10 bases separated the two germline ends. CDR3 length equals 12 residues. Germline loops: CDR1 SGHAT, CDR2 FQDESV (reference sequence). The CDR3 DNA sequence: TGTGCCAGCAGCTTGGAGGATCGGGGCTACACCTTC. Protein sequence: CASSLEDRGYTF.